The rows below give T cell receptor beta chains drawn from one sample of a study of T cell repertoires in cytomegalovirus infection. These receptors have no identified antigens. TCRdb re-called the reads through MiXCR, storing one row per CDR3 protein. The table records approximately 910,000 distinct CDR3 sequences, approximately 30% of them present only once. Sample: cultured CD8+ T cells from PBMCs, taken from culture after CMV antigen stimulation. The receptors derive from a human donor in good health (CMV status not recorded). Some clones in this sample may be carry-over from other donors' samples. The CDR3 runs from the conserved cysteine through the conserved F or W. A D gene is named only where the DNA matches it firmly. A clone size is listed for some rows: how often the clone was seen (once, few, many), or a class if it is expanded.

CDR3nt: TGTGCCAGCAGTTACAGGCAGAGGGATACTGAAGCTTTCTTT; CDR3aa: CASSYRQRDTEAFF; j_gene: TRBJ1-1; d_gene: NA; abundance: NA; v_gene: TRBV6-2/TRBV6-3
CDR3nt: TGTGCCAGCAGTCTAGATGGCAGGGGGGCCGGGGAGCTGTTTTTT; CDR3aa: CASSLDGRGAGELFF; j_gene: TRBJ2-2; d_gene: NA; abundance: NA; v_gene: TRBV12-3/TRBV12-4
CDR3nt: TGTGCCAGCAGTGAAGTTTTATCCAGGGAGAATCAGCCCCAGCATTTT; CDR3aa: CASSEVLSRENQPQHF; j_gene: TRBJ1-5; d_gene: NA; abundance: few; v_gene: TRBV6-1
CDR3nt: TGTGCCAGCAGTTTGATTGGGGTGGGTATGGATGAGCAGTTCTTC; CDR3aa: CASSLIGVGMDEQFF; j_gene: TRBJ2-1; d_gene: NA; abundance: NA; v_gene: TRBV12-3/TRBV12-4
CDR3nt: TGTGCCAGCAGTTCCCCCCGGGGGGTAGTCTTC; CDR3aa: CASSSPRGVVF; j_gene: TRBJ2-1; d_gene: TRBD2; abundance: NA; v_gene: TRBV12-3/TRBV12-4
CDR3nt: TGTGCCAGCAGTCCCAGGGGACTAGCGGGTCTGGATGAGCAGTTCTTC; CDR3aa: CASSPRGLAGLDEQFF; j_gene: TRBJ2-1; d_gene: TRBD2; abundance: NA; v_gene: TRBV6-5
CDR3nt: TGCAGTGCTAGCGGGACAGCCACCTACAATGAGCAGTTCTTC; CDR3aa: CSASGTATYNEQFF; j_gene: TRBJ2-1; d_gene: TRBD1; abundance: few; v_gene: TRBV20-1
CDR3nt: TGTGCCAGCAGCTTAGTGGCGGGGACAGGGGCTATATACGAGCAGTACTTC; CDR3aa: CASSLVAGTGAIYEQYF; j_gene: TRBJ2-7; d_gene: TRBD1; abundance: NA; v_gene: TRBV7-6
CDR3nt: TGTGCCAGCAGTTACCCGGGGCGGGACAGGGAGAGCTCTGGGGCCAACGTCCTGACTTTC; CDR3aa: CASSYPGRDRESSGANVLTF; j_gene: TRBJ2-6; d_gene: TRBD1; abundance: NA; v_gene: TRBV6-2/TRBV6-3
CDR3nt: TGTGCCAGCAGCCCCGACAGGGGAAGACGAAACACCATATATTTT; CDR3aa: CASSPDRGRRNTIYF; j_gene: TRBJ1-3; d_gene: TRBD1; abundance: NA; v_gene: TRBV14
CDR3nt: TGTGCCAGTAGTATAGGGCTAGCGATTACGCTCTCCGAACATCCACTCACAGATACGCAGTATTTT; CDR3aa: CASSIGLAITLSEHPLTDTQYF; j_gene: TRBJ2-3; d_gene: NA; abundance: few; v_gene: TRBV19
CDR3nt: TGCGCCAGCAGCTTGGCCGGGACAGGGGGAAGCACAGATACGCAGTATTTT; CDR3aa: CASSLAGTGGSTDTQYF; j_gene: TRBJ2-3; d_gene: TRBD1; abundance: NA; v_gene: TRBV5-1
CDR3nt: TGTGCCAGCATACAGGGCGGCCAAGAGACCCAGTACTTC; CDR3aa: CASIQGGQETQYF; j_gene: TRBJ2-5; d_gene: NA; abundance: NA; v_gene: TRBV12-3/TRBV12-4
CDR3nt: TGTGCCAGCAGCCCGAGGGGGGCCACCGTAGGTGAGCAGTTCTTC; CDR3aa: CASSPRGATVGEQFF; j_gene: TRBJ2-1; d_gene: NA; abundance: NA; v_gene: TRBV11-2
CDR3nt: TGTGCCAGCAGCTACTATGGACAGGGCCTCAAGCAGCCCCAGCATTTT; CDR3aa: CASSYYGQGLKQPQHF; j_gene: TRBJ1-5; d_gene: TRBD1; abundance: NA; v_gene: TRBV5-4
CDR3nt: TGTGCCAGCAGTTTAGACAGTGGGACCTCTGGAAACACCATATATTTT; CDR3aa: CASSLDSGTSGNTIYF; j_gene: TRBJ1-3; d_gene: NA; abundance: NA; v_gene: TRBV6-5
CDR3nt: TGTGCCAGCAGTTTCCCCGTGATCTCCTACAATGAGCAGTTCTTC; CDR3aa: CASSFPVISYNEQFF; j_gene: TRBJ2-1; d_gene: NA; abundance: few; v_gene: TRBV12-3/TRBV12-4
CDR3nt: TGTGCCAGTAGTATCCCCGGAAATCAGCCCCAGCATTTT; CDR3aa: CASSIPGNQPQHF; j_gene: TRBJ1-5; d_gene: NA; abundance: NA; v_gene: TRBV19
CDR3nt: TGTGCCAGCAGCAAAGAATCAGGTTCAGCTTTCTTT; CDR3aa: CASSKESGSAFF; j_gene: TRBJ1-1; d_gene: NA; abundance: NA; v_gene: TRBV14
CDR3nt: TGTGCCAGCAGCCAAGACCCTCCGGGTGAGCAGTTCTTC; CDR3aa: CASSQDPPGEQFF; j_gene: TRBJ2-1; d_gene: NA; abundance: NA; v_gene: TRBV4-2
CDR3nt: TGTGCCAGCAGCGGCGATGATGAAAAACTGTTTTTT; CDR3aa: CASSGDDEKLFF; j_gene: TRBJ1-4; d_gene: NA; abundance: NA; v_gene: TRBV7-9
CDR3nt: TGTGCCAGCAGTGCAGCAGGGGTGGGTGACGGCTACACCTTC; CDR3aa: CASSAAGVGDGYTF; j_gene: TRBJ1-2; d_gene: NA; abundance: NA; v_gene: TRBV28
CDR3nt: TGTGCCAGCAGGTTTAAAGGGGTTGGGCAGCACAAAAACATTCAGTACTTC; CDR3aa: CASRFKGVGQHKNIQYF; j_gene: TRBJ2-4; d_gene: NA; abundance: NA; v_gene: TRBV27
CDR3nt: TGTGCCAGCAGCCTAAGCGGGGGAGCAACGCAGTATTTT; CDR3aa: CASSLSGGATQYF; j_gene: TRBJ2-3; d_gene: TRBD2; abundance: few; v_gene: TRBV27
CDR3nt: TGTGCCAGCAGCACCCTGGGGGAAAAACTGTTTTTT; CDR3aa: CASSTLGEKLFF; j_gene: TRBJ1-4; d_gene: NA; abundance: few; v_gene: TRBV7-6
CDR3nt: TGTGCCAGCAGCCAAGACGCGGGACCAGGAAACTATGGCTACACCTTC; CDR3aa: CASSQDAGPGNYGYTF; j_gene: TRBJ1-2; d_gene: NA; abundance: few; v_gene: TRBV14
CDR3nt: TGCAGCGTCGAAGCAGGGGGCTACTATGGCTACACCTTC; CDR3aa: CSVEAGGYYGYTF; j_gene: TRBJ1-2; d_gene: TRBD1; abundance: few; v_gene: TRBV29-1
CDR3nt: TGTGCCAGCAGTTTTACAGGGTCGCGACAGCCCCAGCATTTT; CDR3aa: CASSFTGSRQPQHF; j_gene: TRBJ1-5; d_gene: NA; abundance: few; v_gene: TRBV27
CDR3nt: TGTGCCAGCAGCCCACGGGGGCAGATTGAAGCTTTCTTT; CDR3aa: CASSPRGQIEAFF; j_gene: TRBJ1-1; d_gene: NA; abundance: many; v_gene: TRBV7-9